This T cell receptor beta chain was sequenced in a study of blood T cell repertoires in COVID-19. The CDR3 sequence is 13 residues long. The V and J ends lost 1 base and 6 bases respectively, with 9 bases between them. As concerns this clone: The sample holds other DNA sequences that translate to the same CDR3.

Sequencing was performed with immunoSEQ multiplex PCR; in TCRdb, only in-frame clones are kept and a portion is missing. Seen here are 240,000 or so clones, approximately 80% observed once, and the top ten hold roughly 3.4%. The chain employs TRBV12-3 or TRBV12-4 and TRBJ1-2; possible D gene TRBD1, 5 bases. The sequencing input was peripheral blood. The TCR was taken from a woman between 18 and 29 years old with acute or convalescent COVID-19. The CDR3 nucleotides read TGTGCCAGCAGTTTAGTTCAGGGTCATGGCTACACCTTC. Translating gives CASSLVQGHGYTF.